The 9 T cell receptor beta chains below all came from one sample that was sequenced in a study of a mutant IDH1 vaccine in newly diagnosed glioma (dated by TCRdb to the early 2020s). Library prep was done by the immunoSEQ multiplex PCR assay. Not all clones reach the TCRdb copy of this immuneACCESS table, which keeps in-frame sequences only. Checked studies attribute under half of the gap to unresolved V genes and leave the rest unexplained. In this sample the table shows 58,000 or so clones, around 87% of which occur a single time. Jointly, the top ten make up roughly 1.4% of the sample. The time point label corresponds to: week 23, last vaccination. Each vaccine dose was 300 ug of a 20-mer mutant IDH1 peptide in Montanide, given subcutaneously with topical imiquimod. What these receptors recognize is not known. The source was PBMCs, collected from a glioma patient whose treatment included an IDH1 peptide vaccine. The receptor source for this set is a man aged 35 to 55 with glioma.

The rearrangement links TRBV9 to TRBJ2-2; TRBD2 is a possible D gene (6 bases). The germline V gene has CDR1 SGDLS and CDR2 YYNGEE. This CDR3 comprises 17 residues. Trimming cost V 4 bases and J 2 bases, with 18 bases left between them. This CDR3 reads CASSPLPGGTNTGELFF. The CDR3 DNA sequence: TGTGCCAGCAGCCCCCTTCCGGGCGGGACCAACACCGGGGAGCTGTTTTTT.

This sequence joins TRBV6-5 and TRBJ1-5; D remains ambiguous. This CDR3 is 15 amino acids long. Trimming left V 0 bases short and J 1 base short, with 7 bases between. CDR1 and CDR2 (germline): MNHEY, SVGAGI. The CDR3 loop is CASSYSARSNQPQHF. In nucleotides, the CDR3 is TGTGCCAGCAGTTACTCAGCACGGAGCAATCAGCCCCAGCATTTT.

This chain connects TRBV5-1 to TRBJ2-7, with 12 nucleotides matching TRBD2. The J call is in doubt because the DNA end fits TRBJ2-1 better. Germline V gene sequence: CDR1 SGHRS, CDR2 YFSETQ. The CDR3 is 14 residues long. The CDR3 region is CASSLLAGGNEQFF. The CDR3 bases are TGCGCCAGCAGCTTACTAGCGGGAGGCAATGAGCAGTTCTTC.

In nucleotides, the CDR3 is TGTGCCAGCAGCTCCGGGACTAGCGGAGAGACCCAGTACTTC. This encodes CASSSGTSGETQYF. This chain uses TRBV7-9 with TRBJ2-5; 11 nucleotides agree with TRBD2. The CDR3 covers 14 residues. The V and J ends lost 4 bases and 4 bases, in that order; junction bases with no gene match: 2. Germline assignment: CDR1 SEHNR and CDR2 FQNEAQ (reference sequence).

CDR3 sequence reads: CASSSRTSTTAETQYF. The CDR3 nucleotides read TGTGCCAGCAGCTCCAGGACTAGCACTACGGCCGAGACCCAGTACTTC. The chain is built from TRBV11-2 and TRBJ2-5, with 8 positions matching TRBD2. CDR3 length equals 16 residues. Unmatched junction bases numbered 12, after V lost 4 bases and J lost 5 bases. Germline values: CDR1 SGHAT, CDR2 FQNNGV.

The CDR3 spells CASSQGQGLVEKLFF. CDR3 DNA sequence: TGCGCCAGCAGCCAAGGACAGGGGCTAGTTGAAAAACTGTTTTTT. The chain employs TRBV4-3 and TRBJ1-4; 8 nucleotides align to TRBD1. The V and J ends lost 1 base and 7 bases, in that order; junction bases with no gene match: 5. The CDR3 extends over 15 amino acids. Germline V lookup: CDR1 LGHNA, CDR2 YSLEER.

The CDR3 DNA reads TGTGCCAGCAGTGGCCTAGCAAACACCGGGGAGCTGTTTTTT. Protein product: CASSGLANTGELFF. This chain uses TRBV2 with TRBJ2-2, with D possibly matching TRBD2 (5 bases). Per germline, CDR1 SNHLY and CDR2 FYNNEI. The ends were cut back, 4 bases at V and 2 bases at J, with 8 bases in the middle. There are 14 residues in the CDR3.

CDR3: CASSVLGEGGELFF. The CDR3 DNA reads as TGTGCCAGCAGCGTTTTGGGGGAGGGCGGGGAGCTGTTTTTT. The V call is TRBV9, the J call TRBJ2-2; the match to TRBD2 covers 7 bases. V trimming: 2 bases; J trimming: 7 bases; junction bases outside the gene matches: 5. The CDR3 is 14 amino acids. Germline assignment: CDR1 SGDLS and CDR2 YYNGEE.

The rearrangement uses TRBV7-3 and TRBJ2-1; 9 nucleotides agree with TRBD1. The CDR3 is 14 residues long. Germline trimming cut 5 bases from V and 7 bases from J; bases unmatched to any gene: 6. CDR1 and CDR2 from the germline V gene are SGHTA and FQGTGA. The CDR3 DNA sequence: TGTGCCAGCAGCGCACAGGGGGCCCCAAATGAGCAGTTCTTC. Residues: CASSAQGAPNEQFF.